These 25 T cell receptor beta chains share one sample of origin, sequenced in a study of PD-1 and CTLA-4 blockade in melanoma. The repertoire was sequenced with immunoSEQ multiplex PCR; TCRdb's copy has only in-frame clones and lacks some. The table has about 21,000 clones, roughly 88% seen once; the top ten hold approximately 7.8%. Specimen: CD8+ T cells from peripheral blood, collected before anti-PD-1 treatment. The receptors were gathered from a human donor with melanoma.

V is TRBV27 and J is TRBJ1-1; D unclear. V lost 5 bases and J 4 bases, leaving 11 bases between the germline ends. Germline V CDR1 and CDR2: MNHEY, SMNVEV (reference sequence). The CDR3 covers 13 residues. DNA for the CDR3: TGTGCCAGCAGTCCGGACGTTTTCACTGAAGCTTTCTTT. This encodes CASSPDVFTEAFF.

This chain uses TRBV13 with TRBJ2-5; possibly TRBD2 for D (7 bases). Germline lookup yields CDR1 PRHDT and CDR2 FYEKMQ (reference sequence). Trimming left V 7 bases short and J 2 bases short, with 17 bases between. There are 15 residues in the CDR3. The CDR3 is CASTPGGRGQETQYF. The CDR3 DNA is TGTGCCAGCACCCCGGGGGGAAGGGGGCAAGAGACCCAGTACTTC.

V is TRBV7-2 and J is TRBJ1-5; possibly TRBD1 for D (5 bases). The CDR3 has 16 amino acids. Germline values: CDR1 SGHTA, CDR2 FQGNSA. V was cut by 1 base and J by 2 bases, with 12 bases left in between. The CDR3 DNA is TGTGCCAGCAGCTTAGGGGGCATTGGGGGCAATCAGCCCCAGCATTTT. This encodes CASSLGGIGGNQPQHF.

CDR3 sequence reads: CAWKAGVGIGYTF. In DNA form, the CDR3 reads TGTGCCTGGAAGGCAGGGGTGGGTATCGGCTACACCTTC. The V gene is TRBV30, the J gene TRBJ1-2, with D tentatively TRBD1 (6 bases). The CDR3 totals 13 residues. The ends were cut back, 4 bases at V and 8 bases at J, with 17 bases in the middle. Germline-derived CDR1 and CDR2 are GTSNPN and SVGIG (reference sequence). The variable domain in full, completed from reference TRBV30 and TRBJ1-2, reads SQTIHQWPATLVQPVGSPLSLECTVEGTSNPNLYWYRQAAGRGLQLLFYSVGIGQISSEVPQNLSASRPQDRQFILSSKKLLLSDSGFYLCAWKAGVGIGYTFGSGTRLTVV.

The chain couples TRBV5-6 to TRBJ2-3, with D unclear. V shed 4 bases and J shed 0 bases, with 6 bases lying between them. This CDR3 spans 13 amino acids. The germline CDR1 and CDR2 sequences are SGHDT and YYEEEE. This CDR3 reads CASSEDSTDTQYF. CDR3 coding DNA: TGTGCCAGCAGCGAGGACAGCACAGATACGCAGTATTTT.

The chain links TRBV4-1 to TRBJ1-1; D might be TRBD1 (5 bases). Between the trimmed V and J ends, which lost 1 base and 4 bases, there was a span of 16 bases. CDR1 and CDR2 from the germline V gene are MGHRA and YSYEKL. The CDR3 extends over 16 amino acids. The CDR3 is CASSQVRAGLSTEAFF. The CDR3 DNA follows: TGCGCCAGCAGCCAAGTGCGTGCAGGGCTAAGCACTGAAGCTTTCTTT.

This chain links TRBV9 with TRBJ1-6; possibly TRBD1 for D (5 bases). This CDR3 comprises 15 residues. The germline CDR1 and CDR2 sequences are SGDLS and YYNGEE. Trimming took off 1 base at V and 10 bases at J, with 15 bases between the two ends. The chain's CDR3 is CASSVKGARDSPLHF. The CDR3 DNA reads as TGTGCCAGCAGCGTAAAGGGAGCACGGGACTCACCCCTCCACTTT.

The chain couples TRBV28 to TRBJ1-5; D unclear. The CDR3 loop spans 14 amino acids. V dropped 6 bases and J dropped 4 bases, with 13 bases sitting between them. Germline V CDR1 and CDR2: MDHEN, SYDVKM. CDR3 sequence: CASSTESGNQPQHF. The CDR3 nucleotides are TGTGCCAGCAGCACCGAGTCCGGAAATCAGCCCCAGCATTTT.

V and J are TRBV27 and TRBJ1-6; D call uncertain. V lost 0 bases and J lost 6, with 6 bases in between. Germline CDR1 is MNHEY and CDR2 is SMNVEV (reference sequence). The CDR3 sequence is 14 residues long. CDR3 nucleotide sequence: TGTGCCAGCAGTTTATCGGAGACTAATTCACCCCTCCACTTT. Protein product: CASSLSETNSPLHF.

This sequence joins TRBV9 and TRBJ2-7; no clear D gene. The ends were cut back, 4 bases at V and 7 bases at J, with 12 bases in the middle. The CDR3 is 12 residues long. The germline CDR1 and CDR2 sequences are SGDLS and YYNGEE. The CDR3 spells CASSPLVGEQYF. In DNA, the CDR3 is TGTGCCAGCAGCCCACTCGTCGGGGAGCAGTACTTC.

The rearrangement uses TRBV5-1 and TRBJ1-1; 8 nucleotides line up with TRBD1. Trimming cost V 1 base and J 3 bases; bases outside gene matches: 5. Per the germline V gene, CDR1 is SGHRS and CDR2 is YFSETQ. This CDR3 has 15 amino acids. CDR3 residues: CASSLLGTGYTEAFF. CDR3 nucleotide sequence: TGCGCCAGCAGCTTGTTAGGGACAGGATACACTGAAGCTTTCTTT. Full variable domain (missing parts from reference TRBV5-1 and TRBJ1-1): KAGVTQTPRYLIKTRGQQVTLSCSPISGHRSVSWYQQTPGQGLQFLFEYFSETQRNKGNFPGRFSGRQFSNSRSEMNVSTLELGDSALYLCASSLLGTGYTEAFFGQGTRLTVV.

The chain combines TRBV21-1 with TRBJ2-4; the table calls TRBD1, which could not be checked here. TRBV21-1 is deemed a pseudogene. The CDR3 contains 15 residues. CDR3 in amino acids: CASSRPRGQENIQYF. CDR3 in DNA: TGTGCCAGCAGCAGACCGAGGGGACAGGAGAACATTCAGTACTTC.

The J gene is TRBJ1-1, the V gene TRBV27; 9 bases line up with TRBD1. Germline loops: CDR1 MNHEY, CDR2 SMNVEV (reference sequence). The CDR3 length is 15 residues. Trimming removed 5 bases from V and 1 base from J; junction bases left unmatched: 5. The CDR3, as DNA: TGTGCCAGCAGTACACCGGGACAGGGGAACACTGAAGCTTTCTTT. This sequence encodes CASSTPGQGNTEAFF.

This clone was observed a few times. V gene TRBV7-7 combines with J gene TRBJ1-6, with 8 bases identical to TRBD1. V shed 4 bases, J shed 6 bases, and the junction held 5 bases outside the gene matches. CDR3 length: 15 amino acids. Germline lookup yields CDR1 SSHAT and CDR2 FNYEAQ (reference sequence). The CDR3 coding sequence is TGTGCCAGCAGCTCGGACAGGGCTCGTAATTCACCCCTCCACTTT. Translation gives CASSSDRARNSPLHF.

The chain is built from TRBV7-9 and TRBJ1-5; the match to TRBD1 covers 10 bases. V trimming: 2 bases; J trimming: 3 bases; junction bases outside the gene matches: 4. The CDR3 contains 16 residues. Germline CDR1 and CDR2: SEHNR and FQNEAQ (reference sequence). In DNA, the CDR3 is TGTGCCAGCAGCTTACAAGGGACAGGGGACAATCAGCCCCAGCATTTT. It translates to CASSLQGTGDNQPQHF.

V usage is TRBV28 and J usage is TRBJ1-2, with TRBD1 as a possible D gene (6 bases). Germline V gene lookup returns CDR1 MDHEN and CDR2 SYDVKM. The CDR3 consists of 13 residues. Trimming left V 6 bases short and J 1 base short, with 9 bases between. The CDR3 nucleotides are TGTGCCAGCAGAGGGACAATTAACTATGGCTACACCTTC. Translating it yields CASRGTINYGYTF.

The chain uses TRBV14 and TRBJ1-2; 7 positions agree with TRBD1. The V gene end was trimmed by 8 bases and the J gene end by 4 bases; junction bases not matched to a gene: 10. Per germline, CDR1 SGHDN and CDR2 FVKESK. The CDR3 spans 14 residues. The CDR3 nucleotides are TGTGCCAGCGCCGGGACAGATGAATTCTATGGCTACACCTTC. Translated, it gives CASAGTDEFYGYTF.

This clone was counted a single time. The chain has TRBV13 and TRBJ2-1; 9 bases map to TRBD2. Germline V gene lookup returns CDR1 PRHDT and CDR2 FYEKMQ (reference sequence). V shed 1 base, J shed 10 bases, and the junction held 8 bases outside the gene matches. The CDR3 covers 15 residues. The CDR3 DNA is TGTGCCAGCAGCTTAGTAGGCGGGGGGGCAGCCGAGCAGTTCTTC. Residues: CASSLVGGGAAEQFF.

V is TRBV7-9 and J is TRBJ2-6, with D perhaps given as TRBD1 or TRBD2 (5 bases each). The V end lost 3 bases, the J end lost 1 base, and 7 bases lay between the germline ends. The germline CDR1 and CDR2 sequences are SEHNR and FQNEAQ (reference sequence). There are 15 residues in the CDR3. CDR3 loop: CASSFRESGANVLTF. The CDR3 region has the DNA TGTGCCAGCAGCTTCAGGGAGTCTGGGGCCAACGTCCTGACTTTC.

The genes are TRBV13 and TRBJ1-5; D is unresolved. The CDR3 is 14 amino acids. Germline lookup yields CDR1 PRHDT and CDR2 FYEKMQ (reference sequence). The V and J ends lost 0 bases and 0 bases respectively, with 3 bases between them. CDR3 sequence: CASSLGGSNQPQHF. The CDR3 DNA follows: TGTGCCAGCAGCTTAGGGGGTAGCAATCAGCCCCAGCATTTT. Looking up the rest from reference TRBV13 and TRBJ1-5 gives the full variable domain: AAGVIQSPRHLIKEKRETATLKCYPIPRHDTVYWYQQGPGQDPQFLISFYEKMQSDKGSIPDRFSAQQFSDYHSELNMSSLELGDSALYFCASSLGGSNQPQHFGDGTRLSIL.

This chain joins TRBV4-1 and TRBJ1-6; 10 bases are a match to TRBD1. Trimming cost V 3 bases and J 7 bases; bases outside gene matches: 0. CDR3 length: 14 amino acids. Germline CDR1 MGHRA, CDR2 YSYEKL. CDR3 coding DNA: TGCGCCAGCAGCCAGGGACAGGGGAATTCACCCCTCCACTTT. Amino acids: CASSQGQGNSPLHF.

CDR3 nucleotide sequence: TGTGCCAGCAGTTACACGGTCTACGAGCAGTACTTC. Translation: CASSYTVYEQYF. V is TRBV6-2 or TRBV6-3 and J is TRBJ2-7, with D unresolved. The germline gives CDR1 MNHEY, CDR2 SVGEGT. The CDR3 is 12 residues long. V lost 2 bases to trimming and J lost 3 bases, with 5 bases between them.

This clone was seen more than once but under ten times. The V gene is TRBV5-1, the J gene TRBJ1-1, with TRBD1 identical over 8 bases. The CDR3 runs 14 residues. Unmatched junction bases numbered 8, after V lost 3 bases and J lost 7 bases. In germline, CDR1 is SGHRS, CDR2 YFSETQ. The CDR3 DNA reads as TGCGCCAGCAGCTACAGTCAGGGGGCGGATGAAGCTTTCTTT. Its translation is CASSYSQGADEAFF.

The CDR3 loop is CASSWSFSDTQYF. CDR3 nucleotides: TGTGCCAGCAGTTGGTCCTTTTCGGATACGCAGTATTTT. This rearrangement joins TRBV6-5 to TRBJ2-3, with D unresolved. This CDR3 has 13 amino acids. V was shortened by 4 bases and J by 6 bases, with 11 bases between the two germline ends. Germline CDR1 MNHEY, CDR2 SVGAGI.

The genes are TRBV7-9 and TRBJ2-1; 9 nucleotides agree with TRBD1. Trimming cost V 8 bases and J 8 bases; bases outside gene matches: 7. The CDR3 loop spans 13 amino acids. The V gene's germline CDR1 is SEHNR and CDR2 FQNEAQ (reference sequence). The CDR3, as DNA: TGTGCCAGCCCGGGACAGGGTATTGATGAGCAGTTCTTC. Its protein is CASPGQGIDEQFF.